One sample yielded the 21 T cell receptor beta chains listed below, sequenced in a study of CD8+ T cells in alopecia areata. Sequencing used cDNA as its template, made by extracting RNA and reverse transcribing it. Sequencing was performed with immunoSEQ multiplex PCR; in TCRdb, only in-frame clones are kept and a portion is missing. The sample records around 200,000 clones, about 60% being singletons. Treatment: oral pan-JAK inhibitor, 5-10 mg twice daily. The sequencing used CD8+ T cells sorted from blood, collected at week 24, from a patient treated with tofacitinib. The source of these receptors is a human donor with alopecia areata.

This clone was seen a handful of times. The chain's CDR3 is CASSDNRVATNEKLFF. The CDR3 DNA follows: TGTGCCAGCAGTGACAACAGGGTTGCAACTAATGAAAAACTGTTTTTT. J is TRBJ1-4 and V is TRBV2; tentative D call: TRBD1 (6 bases). Germline V gene lookup returns CDR1 SNHLY and CDR2 FYNNEI. This CDR3 contains 16 residues. V lost 3 bases, J lost 0 bases, and 11 bases lay in between. The full variable domain, completed using reference TRBV2 and TRBJ1-4, is EPEVTQTPSHQVTQMGQEVILRCVPISNHLYFYWYRQILGQKVEFLVSFYNNEISEKSEIFDDQFSVERPDGSNFTLKIRSTKLEDSAMYFCASSDNRVATNEKLFFGSGTQLSVL.

As for this clone: A read error may produce the germline difference seen at one junction end. The rearrangement joins TRBV29-1 to TRBJ1-1; no definite D call. CDR1 is SQVTM and CDR2 is ANQGSEA in the germline V gene. The CDR3 is made up of 11 amino acids. CDR3 nucleotides: TGCAGCGTTACCCTGAACACTAAAGCTTTCTTT. As protein: CSVTLNTKAFF.

V gene TRBV27 combines with J gene TRBJ2-3, with a possible D match to TRBD2 (6 bases). Germline V gene sequence: CDR1 MNHEY, CDR2 SMNVEV (reference sequence). Trimming took off 6 bases at V and 2 bases at J, with 12 bases between the two ends. The CDR3 has 14 amino acids. CDR3 protein: CASSPTSLTDTQYF. For the CDR3, the DNA is TGTGCCAGCAGCCCGACTAGTCTCACAGATACGCAGTATTTT.

V usage is TRBV15 and J usage is TRBJ2-1, with 9 bases aligning to TRBD1. CDR3 length: 16 amino acids. The ends lost 4 bases at V and 7 bases at J; junction bases unmatched: 11. Looked up from germline, CDR1 is LNHNV and CDR2 is YYDKDF (reference sequence). Here the CDR3 reads CATSKSRDRGKNEQFF. CDR3 in DNA: TGTGCCACCAGCAAATCACGAGACAGGGGGAAGAATGAGCAGTTCTTC.

V is TRBV2 and J is TRBJ1-1, with D perhaps TRBD1 (6 bases). V was trimmed by 8 bases and J by 10 bases, leaving 17 bases between them. The CDR3 has 12 residues. Germline CDR1 and CDR2: SNHLY and FYNNEI. CDR3 sequence (DNA): TGTGCCAGCCCAAGGGGGGGGCGCGGAGCTTTCTTT. It encodes CASPRGGRGAFF.

This chain connects TRBV25-1 to TRBJ2-5, with D unresolved. Germline CDR1 reads MGHDK; CDR2 reads SYGVNS. Trimming left V 7 bases short and J 4 bases short, with 7 bases between. The CDR3 is 11 amino acids. The CDR3 reads CASTSRETQYF. Here the CDR3 DNA reads TGTGCCAGCACGTCGAGAGAGACCCAGTACTTC.

J is TRBJ1-1 and V is TRBV6-5, with D possibly matching TRBD1 (6 bases). The CDR3 is 14 amino acids. Trimming cost V 5 bases and J 1 base, with 11 bases left between them. The germline V gene has CDR1 MNHEY and CDR2 SVGAGI. Here the CDR3 reads CASSMTGRNTEAFF. DNA of the CDR3: TGTGCCAGCAGTATGACAGGACGGAACACTGAAGCTTTCTTT.

This clone came up a few times. The rearrangement uses TRBV11-3 and TRBJ2-5, with D tentatively TRBD1 or TRBD2 (6 bases each). Per the germline V gene, CDR1 is SGHNT and CDR2 is YENEEA. The CDR3 is made up of 12 amino acids. The V end lost 6 bases, the J end lost 4 bases, and 9 bases lay between the germline ends. The CDR3 nucleotides read TGTGCCAGCAGGAAGGGGGGAGAGACCCAGTACTTC. This gives the protein CASRKGGETQYF.

This chain uses TRBV6-5 with TRBJ2-1; D may match TRBD1 or TRBD2 (5 bases each). Deletions cut 2 bases from V and 7 bases from J, with 9 bases between. The CDR3 is 13 residues long. Germline CDR1 and CDR2: MNHEY and SVGAGI. CDR3 residues: CASSYGGRNEQFF. In nucleotides, the CDR3 is TGTGCCAGCAGTTACGGGGGTAGGAATGAGCAGTTCTTC.

V gene TRBV6-5 combines with J gene TRBJ1-5, with D unclear. V lost 10 bases, J lost 0 bases, and 10 bases lay in between. There are 13 residues in the CDR3. Germline values: CDR1 MNHEY, CDR2 SVGAGI. The CDR3 bases are TGTGCCACCCGCGCTTATAGCAATCAGCCCCAGCATTTT. Translating gives CATRAYSNQPQHF.

The J gene is TRBJ2-2, the V gene TRBV5-1; 8 positions match TRBD1. The CDR3 length is 14 residues. Per germline, CDR1 SGHRS and CDR2 YFSETQ. After removal of 5 bases from V and 4 bases from J, the junction contained 4 bases not matched to a gene. In DNA form, the CDR3 reads TGCGCCAGCAGTTGGACAGGGTCCACCGGGGAGCTGTTTTTT. This gives the protein CASSWTGSTGELFF.

The CDR3 here is CASSQNADFDTNTGELFF. CDR3 DNA sequence: TGCGCCAGCAGCCAAAACGCAGATTTCGACACGAACACCGGGGAGCTGTTTTTT. The genes are TRBV4-1 and TRBJ2-2; the D is unclear. The CDR3 has 18 residues. V lost 2 bases to trimming and J lost 0 bases, with 16 bases between them. Germline V gene data show CDR1 as MGHRA and CDR2 as YSYEKL.

This clone was seen only a few times. V gene TRBV27 combines with J gene TRBJ2-6; no clear D. Germline CDR1 and CDR2: MNHEY and SMNVEV (reference sequence). V lost 6 bases to trimming and J lost 4 bases, with 16 bases between them. This CDR3 contains 16 residues. The CDR3 nucleotides read TGTGCCAGCAGCACCCTGTATGGCACCGGGGCCAACGTCCTGACTTTC. Its protein product is CASSTLYGTGANVLTF.

This rearrangement joins TRBV29-1 to TRBJ1-1, with a possible D match to TRBD1 (5 bases). V was pared by 3 bases and J by 0 bases, with 11 bases between. CDR1 SQVTM and CDR2 ANQGSEA come from the germline V gene. CDR3 length: 14 residues. The CDR3 spells CSVDLTEMNTEAFF. In DNA, the CDR3 is TGCAGCGTTGATCTGACAGAGATGAACACTGAAGCTTTCTTT.

The V and J genes are TRBV5-1 and TRBJ1-2; D uncertain. CDR1 and CDR2 from the germline V gene are SGHRS and YFSETQ. Deletions cut 3 bases from V and 5 bases from J, with 17 bases between. The CDR3 runs 15 residues. CDR3 region: CASSSGPGLTYGYTF. The CDR3 DNA follows: TGCGCCAGCAGCTCCGGACCAGGACTGACTTATGGCTACACCTTC.

V and J are TRBV5-1 and TRBJ1-2, with D maybe TRBD1 (5 bases). V was shortened by 5 bases and J by 5 bases, with 25 bases between the two germline ends. Germline V gene data show CDR1 as SGHRS and CDR2 as YFSETQ. The CDR3 extends over 17 amino acids. The CDR3 protein is CASRNLQGTSNSYGYTF. The CDR3 DNA follows: TGCGCCAGCAGGAATCTCCAGGGTACATCTAATAGTTATGGCTACACCTTC.

The chain links TRBV27 to TRBJ2-4; D is unresolved. This CDR3 is built from 13 residues. Germline CDR1 MNHEY, CDR2 SMNVEV (reference sequence). Trimming removed 4 bases at V and 8 bases at J, with 12 bases between. The CDR3 loop reads CASSSQSSYIQYF. CDR3 in DNA: TGTGCCAGCAGTTCCCAGTCCTCGTACATTCAGTACTTC.

This clone was picked up a small number of times. The rearrangement uses TRBV2 and TRBJ2-3, with 7 nucleotides matching TRBD2. There are 14 residues in the CDR3. Trimming removed 7 bases from V and 0 bases from J; junction bases left unmatched: 4. Germline V lookup: CDR1 SNHLY, CDR2 FYNNEI. The CDR3 sequence: CASTAGDSTDTQYF. For the CDR3, the DNA is TGTGCCAGCACCGCGGGGGATAGCACAGATACGCAGTATTTT.

The V gene is TRBV14, the J gene TRBJ1-2, with 9 bases matching TRBD1. Germline V gene data show CDR1 as SGHDN and CDR2 as FVKESK. Trimming removed 0 bases from V and 7 bases from J; junction bases left unmatched: 9. This CDR3 region has 16 residues. The CDR3 DNA reads TGTGCCAGCAGCCAAGATCCCCACAGGGGGCGAGGTGGCTACACCTTC. Translated, it gives CASSQDPHRGRGGYTF. Using reference TRBV14 and TRBJ1-2 for the parts outside the CDR3, the full variable domain is EAGVTQFPSHSVIEKGQTVTLRCDPISGHDNLYWYRRVMGKEIKFLLHFVKESKQDESGMPNNRFLAERTGGTYSTLKVQPAELEDSGVYFCASSQDPHRGRGGYTFGSGTRLTVV.

This clone has just a few counts. The chain links TRBV6-5 to TRBJ2-2; perhaps D is TRBD1 or TRBD2 (5 bases each). Germline lookup yields CDR1 MNHEY and CDR2 SVGAGI. The CDR3 covers 16 residues. The V and J ends lost 2 bases and 5 bases respectively, with 15 bases between them. The CDR3 DNA reads TGTGCCAGCAGTTACGACGCGGCAGGGAGAACCGGGGAGCTGTTTTTT. It codes for CASSYDAAGRTGELFF.

This clone was counted only a few times. The V gene is TRBV27, the J gene TRBJ2-7; D not resolved. This CDR3 contains 13 residues. Trimming removed 7 bases from V and 3 bases from J, with 13 bases in between. Germline assignment: CDR1 MNHEY and CDR2 SMNVEV (reference sequence). CDR3: CASIGRSSYEQYF. In DNA form, the CDR3 reads TGTGCCAGCATAGGACGGAGCAGCTACGAGCAGTACTTC.